Listed here are 30 T cell receptor beta chains from one sample, sequenced in a study of CD8 T cells in Susac syndrome. RNA was extracted with the RNeasy kit, and a quantity of roughly 0.5 to 1 ug was reverse transcribed using random hexamers. TCRdb independently ran MiXCR on the immunoSEQ multiplex PCR reads; one entry per CDR3 protein. The sample records some 150,000 distinct CDR3 sequences, just under 95% being singletons. The sequencing input was CD4+ T cells from PBMCs. These TCRs come from a human donor with Susac syndrome.

This chain joins TRBV3-1 and TRBJ2-7; a possible D gene is TRBD2 (7 bases). Germline-derived CDR1 and CDR2 are LGHDT and YNNKEL (reference sequence). V was trimmed by 4 bases and J by 5 bases, leaving 18 bases between them. This CDR3 has 15 amino acids. The CDR3 sequence is CASSLRRGGFHEQYF. Written as DNA, the CDR3 is TGTGCCAGCAGCCTCAGAAGGGGGGGCTTTCACGAGCAGTACTTC.

V usage is TRBV20-1 and J usage is TRBJ2-2, with D hard to call. From germline, CDR1 is DFQATT and CDR2 SNEGSKA (reference sequence). V was pared by 5 bases and J by 4 bases, with 11 bases between. The CDR3 loop spans 13 amino acids. As DNA, the CDR3 is TGCAGTGCTCCTATCTCCAGCACCGGGGAGCTGTTTTTT. Protein product: CSAPISSTGELFF.

The CDR3 bases are TGCAGTGCTAGTGCCGGGACAGGGGGGAACACTGAAGCTTTCTTT. Its translation is CSASAGTGGNTEAFF. The V gene is TRBV20-1, the J gene TRBJ1-1, with TRBD1 matching 11 bases. This CDR3 has 15 residues. The germline CDR1 and CDR2 sequences are DFQATT and SNEGSKA (reference sequence). V shed 3 bases, J shed 1 base, and the junction held 4 bases outside the gene matches.

The V call is TRBV7-2, the J call TRBJ2-7, with 9 bases identical to TRBD2. The V segment lost 2 bases and the J segment 0 bases; nucleotides outside the gene matches: 14. The germline V gene encodes CDR1 SGHTA and CDR2 FQGNSA. The CDR3 contains 19 residues. DNA of the CDR3: TGTGCCAGCAGCTTACATAGGACTAGCGTCACCATCGGCTCCTACGAGCAGTACTTC. Translated: CASSLHRTSVTIGSYEQYF.

This chain joins TRBV7-2 and TRBJ2-7; 8 nucleotides match TRBD1. J was trimmed by 6 bases and V by 5 bases; bases with no gene match: 6. This CDR3 is built from 13 residues. Germline CDR1 reads SGHTA; CDR2 reads FQGNSA. The CDR3 loop reads CASSPGTGSEQYF. The DNA of the CDR3 is TGTGCCAGCAGCCCGGGGACAGGATCCGAGCAGTACTTC.

The V call is TRBV29-1, the J call TRBJ1-1; D uncertain. There are 13 residues in the CDR3. V shed 7 bases and J shed 1 base, with 13 bases lying between them. The V gene's germline CDR1 is SQVTM and CDR2 ANQGSEA. CDR3 bases: TGCAGCGCCCGAGCGGCAGGGAACACTGAAGCTTTCTTT. This gives the protein CSARAAGNTEAFF.

The chain is built from TRBV28 and TRBJ2-5; 14 bases align to TRBD2. The V segment lost 6 bases and the J segment 6 bases; nucleotides outside the gene matches: 15. This CDR3 spans 18 amino acids. The germline CDR1 and CDR2 sequences are MDHEN and SYDVKM. CDR3 coding DNA: TGTGCCAGCAGCACGTCCGGACTAGCGGGGGGTAGGAGCAAGACCCAGTACTTC. Translation gives CASSTSGLAGGRSKTQYF.

Details on this clonotype: The junction departs from germline at one end; a sequencing error may be responsible. The CDR3: CASSQGGNSPLHF. The CDR3 DNA is TGTGCCAGCAGTCAAGGGGGAAATTCACCCCTCCACTTT. The V call is TRBV3-1, the J call TRBJ1-6; D perhaps matches TRBD1 (6 bases). The CDR3 sequence is 13 residues long. Germline CDR1 reads LGHDT; CDR2 reads YNNKEL (reference sequence). The full variable domain, with the rest looked up from reference TRBV3-1 and TRBJ1-6, is DTAVSQTPKYLVTQMGNDKSIKCEQNLGHDTMYWYKQDSKKFLKIMFSYNNKELIINETVPNRFSPKSPDKAHLNLHINSLELGDSAVYFCASSQGGNSPLHFGNGTRLTVT.

About this clonotype: The junction departs from germline at one end; a sequencing error may be responsible. This chain uses TRBV30 with TRBJ2-5, with D perhaps being TRBD1 or TRBD2 (6 bases each). This CDR3 is built from 15 residues. Germline assignment: CDR1 GTSNPN and CDR2 SVGIG (reference sequence). The CDR3 DNA sequence: TGTGCCTGGAGTTTGTGGGGGGCGAGTGGAGAGGCCCAGTACTTC. Amino acids: CAWSLWGASGEAQYF.

The genes are TRBV18 and TRBJ2-5; 9 positions match TRBD2. V gave up 5 bases and J gave up 4 bases; unmatched junction bases: 17. CDR3 size: 18 residues. Germline CDR1 reads KGHSH; CDR2 reads LQKENI. The CDR3 DNA reads TGTGCCAGCTCATCAAGGACTAGCGCCAGGGAGGACAGAGAGACCCAGTACTTC. It encodes CASSSRTSAREDRETQYF.

V and J are TRBV20-1 and TRBJ2-7, with a possible D match to TRBD1 (6 bases). Trimming cost V 0 bases and J 5 bases, with 8 bases left between them. Germline CDR1 DFQATT, CDR2 SNEGSKA (reference sequence). This CDR3 contains 12 residues. The DNA for the CDR3 is TGCAGTGCTAGAGACAGGGGCCACGAGCAGTACTTC. Its protein product is CSARDRGHEQYF.

The chain has TRBV6-4 and TRBJ1-6, with a weak D call TRBD1 (6 bases). The germline V and J ends were trimmed by 7 bases and 9 bases, with 16 bases remaining between them. The CDR3 has 14 residues. Germline assignment: CDR1 MRHNA and CDR2 SNTAGT. The CDR3 here is CASTQTGHSSPLHF. Written as DNA, the CDR3 is TGTGCCAGCACCCAAACGGGACACTCTTCACCCCTCCACTTT.

The V call is TRBV6-6, the J call TRBJ1-2, with D tentatively TRBD1 (5 bases). Trimming removed 2 bases at V and 4 bases at J, with 11 bases between. Per germline, CDR1 MNHNY and CDR2 SVGAGI (reference sequence). This CDR3 is built from 14 residues. CDR3 in amino acids: CASSYAGGSYGYTF. The DNA for the CDR3 is TGTGCCAGCAGTTACGCGGGGGGTTCCTATGGCTACACCTTC.

The rearrangement uses TRBV6-5 and TRBJ2-3; D remains ambiguous. The CDR3 has 14 amino acids. Germline CDR1 is MNHEY and CDR2 is SVGAGI. Trimming cost V 0 bases and J 4 bases, with 8 bases left between them. The CDR3 is CASSYSVAPDTQYF. The DNA of the CDR3 is TGTGCCAGCAGTTACTCGGTCGCCCCAGATACGCAGTATTTT.

The V and J genes are TRBV19 and TRBJ2-2; D uncertain. From germline, CDR1 is LNHDA and CDR2 SQIVND (reference sequence). V was cut by 4 bases and J by 3 bases, with 9 bases left in between. The CDR3 runs 14 residues. The DNA of the CDR3 is TGTGCCAGTAGTAGCGGCCGGGACACCGGGGAGCTGTTTTTT. This codes for CASSSGRDTGELFF.

The chain combines TRBV15 with TRBJ1-2; 8 bases align to TRBD1. This CDR3 comprises 14 residues. The ends lost 4 bases at V and 8 bases at J; junction bases unmatched: 9. The V gene's germline CDR1 is LNHNV and CDR2 YYDKDF (reference sequence). CDR3 sequence: CATSKSDRGEGYTF. CDR3 coding DNA: TGTGCCACCAGCAAGAGCGACAGGGGAGAGGGCTACACCTTC.

The V and J genes are TRBV4-1 and TRBJ2-3, with 13 bases lining up with TRBD2. Germline loops: CDR1 MGHRA, CDR2 YSYEKL. The ends lost 6 bases at V and 2 bases at J; junction bases unmatched: 11. CDR3 length: 18 amino acids. The CDR3 here is CASSRGDTSGRATDTQYF. CDR3 nucleotides: TGCGCCAGCAGTCGGGGGGATACTAGCGGGAGGGCCACAGATACGCAGTATTTT.

V is TRBV10-3 and J is TRBJ1-1; D gene unclear. Germline V CDR1 and CDR2: ENHRY, SYGVKD. The CDR3 runs to 12 residues. V shed 4 bases and J shed 2 bases, with 5 bases lying between them. The CDR3, as DNA: TGTGCCATCAGTGGGGTTAACACTGAAGCTTTCTTT. This codes for CAISGVNTEAFF.

The chain links TRBV20-1 to TRBJ1-5; D is perhaps TRBD1 (6 bases). Trimming stripped 4 bases from V and 5 bases from J, with 9 bases between. Germline V CDR1 and CDR2: DFQATT, SNEGSKA (reference sequence). The CDR3 length is 12 residues. In DNA, the CDR3 is TGCAGTGCTACTGCAGGGGATCAGCCCCAGCATTTT. Translation: CSATAGDQPQHF.

V is TRBV15 and J is TRBJ2-7; 9 bases agree with TRBD2. V was pared by 4 bases and J by 6 bases, with 7 bases of the junction left unmatched. CDR3 length: 14 residues. CDR1 and CDR2 from the germline V gene are LNHNV and YYDKDF (reference sequence). The CDR3 nucleotides read TGTGCCACCAGCATCGTTGCGGGAGGGGCCGAGCAGTACTTC. Translation gives CATSIVAGGAEQYF. Complete variable domain (other parts from reference TRBV15 and TRBJ2-7): DAMVIQNPRYQVTQFGKPVTLSCSQTLNHNVMYWYQQKSSQAPKLLFHYYDKDFNNEADTPDNFQSRRPNTSFCFLDIRSPGLGDTAMYLCATSIVAGGAEQYFGPGTRLTVT.

The chain employs TRBV29-1 and TRBJ1-1; 8 bases fit TRBD1. This CDR3 has 20 residues. Trimming took 4 bases from V and 0 from J; bases not matched to a gene: 22. Germline lookup yields CDR1 SQVTM and CDR2 ANQGSEA. The CDR3 DNA is TGCAGCGTTGTCTTAGGGGACGGAAGACAGGGGACCGCCTTGAACACTGAAGCTTTCTTT. Its translation: CSVVLGDGRQGTALNTEAFF.

V gene TRBV12-3 or TRBV12-4 combines with J gene TRBJ1-1; no clear D. The CDR3 has 13 residues. V lost 9 bases and J lost 1, with 12 bases in between. The CDR3 loop reads CASTVRRNTEAFF. The CDR3 DNA follows: TGTGCCAGTACGGTGAGAAGGAACACTGAAGCTTTCTTT.

This clonotype was seen a single time. This sequence joins TRBV28 and TRBJ1-2; 9 nucleotides agree with TRBD1. J gave up 3 bases and V 6 bases, and 8 bases lay outside the gene matches. Germline values: CDR1 MDHEN, CDR2 SYDVKM. This CDR3 spans 15 amino acids. The CDR3 DNA follows: TGTGCCAGCAGCCGCCCGGGACAGGGCCACTATGGCTACACCTTC. Protein sequence: CASSRPGQGHYGYTF.

The rearrangement joins TRBV7-8 to TRBJ1-5, with no clear D. Per germline, CDR1 SGHVS and CDR2 FQNEAQ. CDR3 size: 16 residues. Trimming cost V 0 bases and J 2 bases, with 11 bases left between them. The CDR3 region is CASSLAVRTRNQPQHF. The CDR3 bases are TGTGCCAGCAGCTTAGCGGTCAGGACCCGCAATCAGCCCCAGCATTTT.

The chain carries TRBV9 and TRBJ2-1; D is unclear. The CDR3 runs 12 residues. V lost 1 base to trimming and J lost 8 bases, with 7 bases between them. CDR1 SGDLS and CDR2 YYNGEE come from the germline V gene. CDR3: CASSVLDDEQFF. CDR3 DNA sequence: TGTGCCAGCAGCGTATTAGACGATGAGCAGTTCTTC.

The rearrangement joins TRBV28 to TRBJ1-6; tentative D call: TRBD1 (6 bases). The V gene's germline CDR1 is MDHEN and CDR2 SYDVKM. V lost 7 bases and J 7 bases, leaving 14 bases between the germline ends. The CDR3 has 14 amino acids. As DNA, the CDR3 is TGTGCCAGCACCCTACGGACAGAAAATTCACCCCTCCACTTT. Its translation is CASTLRTENSPLHF. The full variable domain, in which reference TRBV28 and TRBJ1-6 provide the parts outside the CDR3, is DVKVTQSSRYLVKRTGEKVFLECVQDMDHENMFWYRQDPGLGLRLIYFSYDVKMKEKGDIPEGYSVSREKKERFSLILESASTNQTSMYLCASTLRTENSPLHFGNGTRLTVT.

The chain joins TRBV20-1 to TRBJ2-7; 7 nucleotides agree with TRBD1. This CDR3 has 12 residues. The V gene end was trimmed by 6 bases and the J gene end by 6 bases; junction bases not matched to a gene: 8. Germline CDR1 is DFQATT and CDR2 is SNEGSKA (reference sequence). CDR3 in amino acids: CSASRGMGEQYF. For the CDR3, the DNA is TGCAGTGCGTCCAGGGGGATGGGCGAGCAGTACTTC.

The V and J genes are TRBV15 and TRBJ1-5; 10 bases line up with TRBD1. Germline V lookup: CDR1 LNHNV, CDR2 YYDKDF (reference sequence). V lost 0 bases and J lost 3; bases outside the gene matches: 8. This CDR3 comprises 18 residues. The CDR3 is CATSRDRGTGVPNQPQHF. The CDR3 bases are TGTGCCACCAGCAGAGATCGCGGGACAGGGGTCCCCAATCAGCCCCAGCATTTT.

The rearrangement joins TRBV28 to TRBJ1-2, with 10 bases lining up with TRBD1. V lost 5 bases and J lost 8; bases outside the gene matches: 11. CDR3 length: 15 residues. Germline values: CDR1 MDHEN, CDR2 SYDVKM. The CDR3 loop is CASSPPGQGLGGYTF. The DNA of the CDR3 is TGTGCCAGCAGTCCCCCGGGACAGGGGTTAGGGGGCTACACCTTC.

V is TRBV20-1 and J is TRBJ2-6; D remains unclear. The CDR3 consists of 13 residues. The ends were cut back, 4 bases at V and 4 bases at J, with 8 bases in the middle. From germline, CDR1 is DFQATT and CDR2 SNEGSKA (reference sequence). The CDR3 region is CSATPFGANVLTF. Written as DNA, the CDR3 is TGCAGTGCTACCCCCTTCGGGGCCAACGTCCTGACTTTC.